This is a list of T cell receptor beta chains from one sample in a study of response to subunit inactivated influenza vaccine. Via MiXCR, TCRdb re-called the RT-PCR reads, giving one row per CDR3 protein. The sample records under 800,000 distinct CDR3 sequences, around 13% being singletons. The sample in question was PBMCs from blood, obtained 14 to 15 days before vaccination. Every receptor here comes from a man aged 50 or older who received an inactivated influenza vaccine. Both conserved end residues are part of each CDR3. The order of the fields is D gene, clone size, J gene, V gene, CDR3 DNA, CDR3 protein. D genes are given only for firm matches. Rows may omit the clone size; those that give it use once, few, many or a size class.

D gene: TRBD2; clone size: many; J gene: TRBJ2-1; V gene: TRBV12-3/TRBV12-4; CDR3 DNA: TGTGCCAGCAGTCCCCGGACTAGCGGGCGATACAATGAGCAGTTCTTC; CDR3 protein: CASSPRTSGRYNEQFF
D gene: -; clone size: -; J gene: TRBJ1-1; V gene: TRBV6-5; CDR3 DNA: TGTGCCAGCAGTTACTCCGGCTCTTTGAACACTGAAGCTTTCTTT; CDR3 protein: CASSYSGSLNTEAFF
D gene: TRBD1; clone size: -; J gene: TRBJ2-3; V gene: TRBV7-9; CDR3 DNA: TGTGCCAGCAGCCCCGACGGGACAGGGTCCTTAAATACGCAGTATTTT; CDR3 protein: CASSPDGTGSLNTQYF
D gene: -; clone size: many; J gene: TRBJ2-5; V gene: TRBV27; CDR3 DNA: TGTGCCAGCAGTGAAGGGTACCAAGAGACCCAGTACTTC; CDR3 protein: CASSEGYQETQYF
D gene: TRBD1; clone size: -; J gene: TRBJ2-2; V gene: TRBV30; CDR3 DNA: TGTGCCTGGCTAGACAGGGTGGCCGGGGAGCTGTTTTTT; CDR3 protein: CAWLDRVAGELFF
D gene: -; clone size: -; J gene: TRBJ1-5; V gene: TRBV5-1; CDR3 DNA: TGCGCCAGCAGCTTGGCCGGGAAGAACAATCAGCCCCAGCATTTT; CDR3 protein: CASSLAGKNNQPQHF
D gene: -; clone size: -; J gene: TRBJ2-2; V gene: TRBV9; CDR3 DNA: TGTGCCAGCAGCCCTAGGCTGGCAGGGGCGAGGGTCGGGGAGCTGTTTTTT; CDR3 protein: CASSPRLAGARVGELFF
D gene: TRBD1; clone size: once; J gene: TRBJ2-7; V gene: TRBV11-1; CDR3 DNA: TGTGCCAGCAGCTTTACCCCCGATCGAAGACGGGGGACAGGGAGCTACGAGCAGTACTTC; CDR3 protein: CASSFTPDRRRGTGSYEQYF
D gene: -; clone size: many; J gene: TRBJ1-2; V gene: TRBV4-3; CDR3 DNA: TGCGCCAGCAGCTACGGAACTGGAAACTATGGCTACACCTTC; CDR3 protein: CASSYGTGNYGYTF
D gene: TRBD1; clone size: -; J gene: TRBJ2-3; V gene: TRBV24-1; CDR3 DNA: TGTGCCACCAGTCCACAGGGGGCCTCAGATACGCAGTATTTT; CDR3 protein: CATSPQGASDTQYF
D gene: -; clone size: -; J gene: TRBJ2-5; V gene: TRBV7-2; CDR3 DNA: TGTGCCAGCAGCTTAGTTCGCTCAGAGAACCAAGAGACCCAGTACTTC; CDR3 protein: CASSLVRSENQETQYF
D gene: -; clone size: -; J gene: TRBJ2-2; V gene: TRBV12-3/TRBV12-4; CDR3 DNA: TGTGCCAGCAGTTCTCCTACACTCACCGGGGAGCTGTTTTTT; CDR3 protein: CASSSPTLTGELFF
D gene: TRBD1; clone size: -; J gene: TRBJ1-5; V gene: TRBV4-1; CDR3 DNA: TGCGCCAGCAGCCAACCGGGACAGGGGCAAAATCAGCCCCAGCATTTT; CDR3 protein: CASSQPGQGQNQPQHF
D gene: TRBD1; clone size: few; J gene: TRBJ2-5; V gene: TRBV10-3; CDR3 DNA: TGTGCCATCAGTCAGGGGGCGCTGGGGGAGACCCAGTACTTC; CDR3 protein: CAISQGALGETQYF
D gene: -; clone size: -; J gene: TRBJ2-3; V gene: TRBV20-1; CDR3 DNA: TGCAGTGCTAGAGATATGCGGGGAAGCACAGATACGCAGTATTTT; CDR3 protein: CSARDMRGSTDTQYF
D gene: -; clone size: many; J gene: TRBJ2-1; V gene: TRBV4-1; CDR3 DNA: TGCGCCAGCAGCCAAGGGCACAGCTCCTACAATGAGCAGTTCTTC; CDR3 protein: CASSQGHSSYNEQFF
D gene: -; clone size: -; J gene: TRBJ2-7; V gene: TRBV5-1; CDR3 DNA: TGCGCCAGCAGCGCGTCAGGGGTTGGGGAGCAGTACTTC; CDR3 protein: CASSASGVGEQYF
D gene: -; clone size: -; J gene: TRBJ1-1; V gene: TRBV6-2/TRBV6-3; CDR3 DNA: TGTGCCAGCAGTTACACAGGCCCCGAAGGAAAAGCTTTCTTT; CDR3 protein: CASSYTGPEGKAFF
D gene: -; clone size: few; J gene: TRBJ1-2; V gene: TRBV3-1; CDR3 DNA: TGTGCCAGCAGCCCTTACAGGAAGTCCTATGGCTACACCTTC; CDR3 protein: CASSPYRKSYGYTF
D gene: TRBD1; clone size: -; J gene: TRBJ2-5; V gene: TRBV12-3/TRBV12-4; CDR3 DNA: TGTGCCAGCAGACCTAGACAGGGGGCGCACCAAGAGACCCAGTACTTC; CDR3 protein: CASRPRQGAHQETQYF
D gene: -; clone size: -; J gene: TRBJ2-7; V gene: TRBV9; CDR3 DNA: TGTGCCAGCAGCCCACGACAGGGACTAGTGGACGAGCAGTACTTC; CDR3 protein: CASSPRQGLVDEQYF
D gene: TRBD2; clone size: once; J gene: TRBJ2-5; V gene: TRBV12-3/TRBV12-4; CDR3 DNA: TGTGCCAGCAATTTCGGGACTAGCGGGAGGGAGACCCAGTACTTC; CDR3 protein: CASNFGTSGRETQYF
D gene: -; clone size: -; J gene: TRBJ1-2; V gene: TRBV3-1; CDR3 DNA: TGTGCCAGCAGCCAAGCTCTGGGTAACTATGGCTACACCTTC; CDR3 protein: CASSQALGNYGYTF
D gene: TRBD1; clone size: many; J gene: TRBJ1-1; V gene: TRBV5-6; CDR3 DNA: TGTGCCAGCAGCTTCGGCGGGCAGGGGGATGAAGCTTTCTTT; CDR3 protein: CASSFGGQGDEAFF
D gene: -; clone size: -; J gene: TRBJ2-7; V gene: TRBV28; CDR3 DNA: TGTGCCAGCAGCCCCCCCAGGGCTAGTTACGAGCAGTACTTC; CDR3 protein: CASSPPRASYEQYF
D gene: TRBD2; clone size: -; J gene: TRBJ2-3; V gene: TRBV20-1; CDR3 DNA: TGCAGTGCTAGAGGGGCTAGCGGAATAACAGATACGCAGTATTTT; CDR3 protein: CSARGASGITDTQYF
D gene: -; clone size: many; J gene: TRBJ2-7; V gene: TRBV2; CDR3 DNA: TGTGCCAGCAGCGAACAGGAGACGCGTACCCTACGAGGGGAGCAGTACTTC; CDR3 protein: CASSEQETRTLRGEQYF
D gene: -; clone size: few; J gene: TRBJ1-2; V gene: TRBV20-1; CDR3 DNA: TGCAGTGCTAGATCCAGGGTGGGGGCCTATGGCTACACCTTC; CDR3 protein: CSARSRVGAYGYTF
D gene: TRBD1; clone size: -; J gene: TRBJ2-1; V gene: TRBV20-1; CDR3 DNA: TGCAGTGCTACTGGGACAGGGAATGAGCAGTTCTTC; CDR3 protein: CSATGTGNEQFF
D gene: -; clone size: few; J gene: TRBJ2-7; V gene: TRBV4-3; CDR3 DNA: TGCGCCAGCAGCCCCAAGACGACGGGTTACTACGAGCAGTACTTC; CDR3 protein: CASSPKTTGYYEQYF
D gene: TRBD1; clone size: few; J gene: TRBJ2-7; V gene: TRBV5-5; CDR3 DNA: TGTGCCAGCAGCTTGGAACGGGACAGGGTCTACGAGCAGTACTTC; CDR3 protein: CASSLERDRVYEQYF
D gene: TRBD2; clone size: -; J gene: TRBJ2-3; V gene: TRBV7-9; CDR3 DNA: TGTGCCAGCACCTACCGTCGGCGGGAGGGCCACGATACGCAGTATTTT; CDR3 protein: CASTYRRREGHDTQYF
D gene: -; clone size: few; J gene: TRBJ2-3; V gene: TRBV10-3; CDR3 DNA: TGTGCCATCAGAACCCGCTCGGACAGAAACACAGATACGCAGTATTTT; CDR3 protein: CAIRTRSDRNTDTQYF
D gene: TRBD1; clone size: -; J gene: TRBJ1-1; V gene: TRBV4-3; CDR3 DNA: TGCGCCAGCAGCCAAGAACCGGGACAGAAAAACACTGAAGCTTTCTTT; CDR3 protein: CASSQEPGQKNTEAFF
D gene: -; clone size: -; J gene: TRBJ2-7; V gene: TRBV6-5; CDR3 DNA: TGTGCCAGCAGTTACTCGCTAAGGGGCCACTACGAGCAGTACTTC; CDR3 protein: CASSYSLRGHYEQYF
D gene: -; clone size: few; J gene: TRBJ2-7; V gene: TRBV18; CDR3 DNA: TGTGCCAGCTCACCACCCCGTTCGGCAAAGGGACCCGAGCAGTACTTC; CDR3 protein: CASSPPRSAKGPEQYF
D gene: -; clone size: few; J gene: TRBJ2-1; V gene: TRBV9; CDR3 DNA: TGTGCCAGCAGCGTAGGGACAGAGATCAATGAGCAGTTCTTC; CDR3 protein: CASSVGTEINEQFF
D gene: TRBD1; clone size: many; J gene: TRBJ1-1; V gene: TRBV12-3/TRBV12-4; CDR3 DNA: TGTGCCAGCAGCCCCTCCAGGGGGCGCGTCAGCACTGAAGCTTTCTTT; CDR3 protein: CASSPSRGRVSTEAFF
D gene: -; clone size: -; J gene: TRBJ2-5; V gene: TRBV29-1; CDR3 DNA: TGCAGCGTGACTGGCTCCCAAGAGACCCAGTACTTC; CDR3 protein: CSVTGSQETQYF
D gene: -; clone size: many; J gene: TRBJ1-1; V gene: TRBV12-3/TRBV12-4; CDR3 DNA: TGTGCCAGCAGTTTGGGCAGGGGATATCGAGCTTTCTTT; CDR3 protein: CASSLGRGYRAFF
D gene: -; clone size: -; J gene: TRBJ2-5; V gene: TRBV7-2; CDR3 DNA: TGTGCCAGCAACCCCAGAGGGGGGCAAGAGACCCAGTACTTC; CDR3 protein: CASNPRGGQETQYF
D gene: -; clone size: -; J gene: TRBJ1-6; V gene: TRBV6-2/TRBV6-3; CDR3 DNA: TGTGCCAGCAGTTATAGCGAGGATCAACCAAATTCACCCCTCCACTTT; CDR3 protein: CASSYSEDQPNSPLHF
D gene: -; clone size: -; J gene: TRBJ2-5; V gene: TRBV7-9; CDR3 DNA: TGTGCCAGCAGCTTATTGGGGAGTCGGGAACAAGAGACCCAGTACTTC; CDR3 protein: CASSLLGSREQETQYF
D gene: -; clone size: -; J gene: TRBJ2-1; V gene: TRBV30; CDR3 DNA: TGTGCCTGGGGACCGAGCTCCTACAATGAGCAGTCCTTC; CDR3 protein: CAWGPSSYNEQSF
D gene: -; clone size: few; J gene: TRBJ2-6; V gene: TRBV11-2; CDR3 DNA: TGTGCCAGCAGCTTAGATCAGGGAAGTGGGGCCAACGTCCTGACTTTC; CDR3 protein: CASSLDQGSGANVLTF
D gene: -; clone size: -; J gene: TRBJ2-2; V gene: TRBV6-5; CDR3 DNA: TGTGCCAGCAGTTACGATACGTCAGGGACCGGGGAGCTGTTTTTT; CDR3 protein: CASSYDTSGTGELFF
D gene: -; clone size: -; J gene: TRBJ1-1; V gene: TRBV20-1; CDR3 DNA: TGCAGTGCTAGTTCAACAGGGTGGGCCACTGAAGCTTTCTTT; CDR3 protein: CSASSTGWATEAFF
D gene: TRBD2; clone size: -; J gene: TRBJ2-5; V gene: TRBV14; CDR3 DNA: TGTGCCAGCAGCGGACTAGCGGGTGGGGAGACCCAGTACTTC; CDR3 protein: CASSGLAGGETQYF
D gene: -; clone size: few; J gene: TRBJ2-1; V gene: TRBV9; CDR3 DNA: TGTGCCAGCAGCGTAGTGGGTACCTCCTACAATGAGCAGTTCTTC; CDR3 protein: CASSVVGTSYNEQFF
D gene: TRBD1; clone size: few; J gene: TRBJ1-2; V gene: TRBV30; CDR3 DNA: TGTGCCTGGCGGGACAGGGAAACTCTTAACTATGGCTACACCTTC; CDR3 protein: CAWRDRETLNYGYTF
D gene: -; clone size: -; J gene: TRBJ2-1; V gene: TRBV6-1; CDR3 DNA: TGTGCCAGCAGGACCGGGGGGACAGGAGGCGTTGAGCAGTTCTTC; CDR3 protein: CASRTGGTGGVEQFF
D gene: -; clone size: few; J gene: TRBJ2-1; V gene: TRBV12-3/TRBV12-4; CDR3 DNA: TGTGCCAGCACCCGGGACCTCGAGCAGTTCTTC; CDR3 protein: CASTRDLEQFF
D gene: TRBD1; clone size: -; J gene: TRBJ2-7; V gene: TRBV28; CDR3 DNA: TGTGCCAGCAGTTTGAACAGGGGCCTCGAGCAGTACTTC; CDR3 protein: CASSLNRGLEQYF
D gene: -; clone size: -; J gene: TRBJ2-7; V gene: TRBV7-2; CDR3 DNA: TGTGCCAGCAGCTTAGCATTTGCGGGCCACGAGCAGTACTTC; CDR3 protein: CASSLAFAGHEQYF
D gene: TRBD1; clone size: -; J gene: TRBJ1-1; V gene: TRBV28; CDR3 DNA: TGTGCCAGCAGCCGACCGGGACAGGGCACTGAAGCTTTCTTT; CDR3 protein: CASSRPGQGTEAFF
D gene: -; clone size: few; J gene: TRBJ2-3; V gene: TRBV12-3/TRBV12-4; CDR3 DNA: TGTGCCAGCAGTTTAGGACTCAGCGGAGGCACAGATACGCAGTATTTT; CDR3 protein: CASSLGLSGGTDTQYF
D gene: -; clone size: few; J gene: TRBJ1-1; V gene: TRBV7-6; CDR3 DNA: TGTGCCAGCAGCTTAGAGCAGCTCACTGAAGCTTTCTTT; CDR3 protein: CASSLEQLTEAFF
D gene: -; clone size: many; J gene: TRBJ2-7; V gene: TRBV12-3/TRBV12-4; CDR3 DNA: TGTGCCAGCAGTACCCGACCACAGGGAGGGAACGAGCAGTACTTC; CDR3 protein: CASSTRPQGGNEQYF
D gene: TRBD2; clone size: few; J gene: TRBJ2-7; V gene: TRBV20-1; CDR3 DNA: TGCAGTGCCAAGAGGAGTCTAGCGGGTTACTACGAGCAGTACTTC; CDR3 protein: CSAKRSLAGYYEQYF
D gene: TRBD2; clone size: few; J gene: TRBJ2-7; V gene: TRBV4-2; CDR3 DNA: TGTGCCAGCAGCCAAGTTATGGGGACTAGCCGGGACGAGCAGTACTTC; CDR3 protein: CASSQVMGTSRDEQYF